Included here is one TCR beta chain sequence, with context. This sample was included in a study of shared clonotypes between healthy human individuals. Assay used: immunoSEQ multiplex PCR; TCRdb lists only in-frame clones, some missing. The sample holds some 1.5 million clones, 98% seen once. Naive CD4+ cells were CD45RA-selected; the remaining cells were memory. The CDR3 is made up of 16 amino acids. With 4 bases clipped from V and 3 bases from J, the junction kept 6 bases outside the gene matches. From germline, CDR1 is LGHNA and CDR2 YNFKEQ. Sequencing input: naive CD4+ T cells sorted from blood. Regarding subset: CD45RA+ positively selected. The receptor was isolated from a young man in good health. The V call is TRBV4-2, the J call TRBJ2-1; TRBD2 aligns across 10 bases. CDR3 sequence reads: CASSRAGTSDYNEQFF. The CDR3 DNA follows: TGTGCCAGCAGCCGGGCCGGGACTAGCGACTACAATGAGCAGTTCTTC.